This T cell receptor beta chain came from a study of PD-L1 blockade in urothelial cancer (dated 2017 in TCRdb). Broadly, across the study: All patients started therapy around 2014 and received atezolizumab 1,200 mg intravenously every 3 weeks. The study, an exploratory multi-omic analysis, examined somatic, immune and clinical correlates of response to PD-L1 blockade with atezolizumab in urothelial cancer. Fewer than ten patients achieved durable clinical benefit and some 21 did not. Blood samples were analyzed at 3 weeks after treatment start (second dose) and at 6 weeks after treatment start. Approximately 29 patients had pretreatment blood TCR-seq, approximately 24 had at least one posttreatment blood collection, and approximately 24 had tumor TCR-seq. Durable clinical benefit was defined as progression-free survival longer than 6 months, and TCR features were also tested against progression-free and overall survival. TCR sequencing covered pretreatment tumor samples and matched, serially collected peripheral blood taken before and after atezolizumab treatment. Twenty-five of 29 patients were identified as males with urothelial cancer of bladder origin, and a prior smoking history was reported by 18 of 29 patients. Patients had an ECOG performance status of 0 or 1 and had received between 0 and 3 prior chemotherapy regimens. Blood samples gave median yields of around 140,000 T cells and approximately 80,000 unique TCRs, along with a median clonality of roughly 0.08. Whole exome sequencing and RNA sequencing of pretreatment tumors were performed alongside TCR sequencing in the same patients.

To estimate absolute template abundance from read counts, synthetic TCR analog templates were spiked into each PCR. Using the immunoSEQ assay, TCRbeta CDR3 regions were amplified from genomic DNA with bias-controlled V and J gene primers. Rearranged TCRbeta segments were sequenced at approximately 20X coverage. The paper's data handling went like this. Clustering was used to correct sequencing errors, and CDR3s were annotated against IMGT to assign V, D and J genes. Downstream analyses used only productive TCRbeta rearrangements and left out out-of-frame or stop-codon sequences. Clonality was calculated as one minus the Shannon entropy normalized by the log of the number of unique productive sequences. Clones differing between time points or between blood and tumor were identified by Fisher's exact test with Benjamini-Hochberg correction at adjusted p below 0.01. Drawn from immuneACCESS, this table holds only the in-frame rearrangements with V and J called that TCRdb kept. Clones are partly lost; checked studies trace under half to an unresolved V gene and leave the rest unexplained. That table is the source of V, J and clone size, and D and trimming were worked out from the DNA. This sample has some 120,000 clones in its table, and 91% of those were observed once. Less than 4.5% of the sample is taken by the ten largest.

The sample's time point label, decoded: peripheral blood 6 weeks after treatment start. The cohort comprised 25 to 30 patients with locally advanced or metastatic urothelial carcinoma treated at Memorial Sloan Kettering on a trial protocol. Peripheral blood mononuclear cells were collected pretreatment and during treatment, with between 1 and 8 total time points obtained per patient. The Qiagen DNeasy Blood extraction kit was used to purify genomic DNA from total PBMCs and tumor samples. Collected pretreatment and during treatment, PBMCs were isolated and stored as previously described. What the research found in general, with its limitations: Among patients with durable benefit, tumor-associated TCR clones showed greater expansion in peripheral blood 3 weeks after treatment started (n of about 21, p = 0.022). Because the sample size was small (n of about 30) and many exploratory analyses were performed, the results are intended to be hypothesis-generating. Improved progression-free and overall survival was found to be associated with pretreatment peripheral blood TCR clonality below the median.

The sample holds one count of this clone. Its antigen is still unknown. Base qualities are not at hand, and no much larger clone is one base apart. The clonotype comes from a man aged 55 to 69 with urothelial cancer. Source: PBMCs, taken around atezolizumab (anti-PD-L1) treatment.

Read as DNA, the sequence is TGTGCCAGCAGTACCGGAACGGGGGGGCGCCGCACCTTGTTTTTT. It specifies CASSTGTGGRRTLFF. Recombination linked TRBV6-1 to TRBJ2-2; TRBD2 matches 8 bases in the middle. The germline V gene provides CDR1 MNHNS and CDR2 SASEGT. The cysteine opens and the phenylalanine closes a CDR3 of 15 amino acids. The CDR3 DNA has 45 bases and is translated from base 1. Germline trimming amounts to 5 bases on V and 15 bases on J, with 17 as the count of junction bases outside the gene matches.